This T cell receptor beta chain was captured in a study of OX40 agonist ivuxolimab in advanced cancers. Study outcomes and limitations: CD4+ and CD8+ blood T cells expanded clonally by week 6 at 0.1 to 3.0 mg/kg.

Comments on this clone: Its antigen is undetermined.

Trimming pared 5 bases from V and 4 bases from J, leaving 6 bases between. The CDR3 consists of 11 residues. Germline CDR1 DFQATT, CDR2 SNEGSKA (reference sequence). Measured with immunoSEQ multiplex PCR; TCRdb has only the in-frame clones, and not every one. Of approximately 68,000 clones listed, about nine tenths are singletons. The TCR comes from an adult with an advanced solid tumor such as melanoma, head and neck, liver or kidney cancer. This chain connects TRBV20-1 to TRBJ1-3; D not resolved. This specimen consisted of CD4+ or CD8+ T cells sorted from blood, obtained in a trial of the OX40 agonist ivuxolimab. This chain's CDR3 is CSAPRGNTIYF. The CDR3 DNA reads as TGCAGTGCTCCACGGGGAAACACCATATATTTT.